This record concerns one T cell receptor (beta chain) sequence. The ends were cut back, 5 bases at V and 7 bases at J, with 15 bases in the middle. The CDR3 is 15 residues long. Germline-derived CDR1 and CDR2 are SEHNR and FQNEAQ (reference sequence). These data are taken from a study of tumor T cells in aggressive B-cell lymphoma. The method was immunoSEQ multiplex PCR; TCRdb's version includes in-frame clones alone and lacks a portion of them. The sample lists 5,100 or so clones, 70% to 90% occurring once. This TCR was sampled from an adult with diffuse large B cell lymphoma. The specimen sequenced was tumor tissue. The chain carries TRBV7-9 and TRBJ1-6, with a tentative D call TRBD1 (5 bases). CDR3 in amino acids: CASSAWGDPNSPLHF. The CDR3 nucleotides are TGTGCCAGCAGCGCCTGGGGGGACCCCAATTCACCCCTCCACTTT.